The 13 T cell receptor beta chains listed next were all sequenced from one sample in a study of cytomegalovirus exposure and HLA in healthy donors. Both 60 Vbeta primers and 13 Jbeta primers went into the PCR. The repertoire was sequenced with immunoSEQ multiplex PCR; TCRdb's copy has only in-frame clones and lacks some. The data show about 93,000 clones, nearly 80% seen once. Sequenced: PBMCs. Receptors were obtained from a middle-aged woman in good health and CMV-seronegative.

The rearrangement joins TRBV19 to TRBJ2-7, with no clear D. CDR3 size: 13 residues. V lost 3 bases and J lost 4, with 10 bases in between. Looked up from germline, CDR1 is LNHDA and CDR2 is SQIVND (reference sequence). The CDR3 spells CASSISQGYEQYF. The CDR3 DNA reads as TGTGCCAGTAGTATTAGCCAAGGATACGAGCAGTACTTC. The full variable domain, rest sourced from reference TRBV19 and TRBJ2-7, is DGGITQSPKYLFRKEGQNVTLSCEQNLNHDAMYWYRQDPGQGLRLIYYSQIVNDFQKGDIAEGYSVSREKKESFPLTVTSAQKNPTAFYLCASSISQGYEQYFGPGTRLTVT.

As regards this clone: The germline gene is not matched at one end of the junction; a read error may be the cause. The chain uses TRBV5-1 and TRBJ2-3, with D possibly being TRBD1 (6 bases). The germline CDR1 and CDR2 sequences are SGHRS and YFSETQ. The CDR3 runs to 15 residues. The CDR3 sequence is CASGLRGTRGDTQYF. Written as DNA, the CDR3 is TGCGCCAGCGGCTTGAGGGGGACACGGGGAGATACGCAGTATTTT.

CDR3 sequence: CASSPRQVYGYTF. The CDR3 region has the DNA TGTGCCAGCAGCCCGCGACAGGTCTATGGCTACACCTTC. The gene calls are TRBV7-2 and TRBJ1-2, with TRBD1 as a possible D gene (6 bases). Trimming removed 5 bases at V and 4 bases at J, with 11 bases between. The CDR3 has 13 residues. Germline assignment: CDR1 SGHTA and CDR2 FQGNSA.

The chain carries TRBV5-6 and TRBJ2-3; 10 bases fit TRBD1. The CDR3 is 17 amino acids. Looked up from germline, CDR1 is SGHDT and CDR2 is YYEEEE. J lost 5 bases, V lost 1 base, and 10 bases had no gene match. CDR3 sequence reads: CASSLFGGQGEIDTQYF. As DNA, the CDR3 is TGTGCCAGCAGCTTGTTCGGTGGACAGGGGGAAATAGATACGCAGTATTTT.

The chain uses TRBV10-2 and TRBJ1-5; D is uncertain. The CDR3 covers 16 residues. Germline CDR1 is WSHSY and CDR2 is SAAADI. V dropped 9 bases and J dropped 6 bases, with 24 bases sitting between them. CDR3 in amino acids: CASARDSIVRGQPQHF. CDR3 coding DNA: TGCGCCAGTGCTCGCGACTCTATTGTCCGGGGTCAGCCCCAGCATTTT.

As DNA, the CDR3 is TGTGCCAGTAGTTTAGCAGGGGTTAAGGGGAATGAGCAGTTCTTC. Amino acids: CASSLAGVKGNEQFF. The rearrangement links TRBV19 to TRBJ2-1; tentative D call: TRBD1 (6 bases). Trimming cost V 5 bases and J 7 bases, with 18 bases left between them. This CDR3 has 15 residues. From germline, CDR1 is LNHDA and CDR2 SQIVND (reference sequence).

CDR3: CASSLDSGTSGRGTKNIQYF. CDR3 DNA sequence: TGCGCCAGCAGCTTGGATTCTGGGACTAGCGGGAGGGGAACCAAAAACATTCAGTACTTC. The chain has TRBV5-1 and TRBJ2-4; 16 nucleotides match TRBD2. Trimming at V came to 0 bases and at J to 2 bases, leaving 8 bases not matched to a gene. Germline loops: CDR1 SGHRS, CDR2 YFSETQ. The CDR3 runs 20 residues.

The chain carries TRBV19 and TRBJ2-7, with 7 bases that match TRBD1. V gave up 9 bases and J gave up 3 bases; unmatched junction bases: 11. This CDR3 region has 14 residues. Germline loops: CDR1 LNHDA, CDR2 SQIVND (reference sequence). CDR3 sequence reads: CASKHTGASYEQYF. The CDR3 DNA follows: TGTGCCAGCAAACACACAGGGGCAAGCTACGAGCAGTACTTC.

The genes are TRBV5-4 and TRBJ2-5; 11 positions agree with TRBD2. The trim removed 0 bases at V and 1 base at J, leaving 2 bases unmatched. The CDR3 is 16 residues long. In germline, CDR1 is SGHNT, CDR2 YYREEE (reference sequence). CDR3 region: CASSLGLAGIQETQYF. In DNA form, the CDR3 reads TGTGCCAGCAGCTTGGGACTAGCGGGAATCCAAGAGACCCAGTACTTC.

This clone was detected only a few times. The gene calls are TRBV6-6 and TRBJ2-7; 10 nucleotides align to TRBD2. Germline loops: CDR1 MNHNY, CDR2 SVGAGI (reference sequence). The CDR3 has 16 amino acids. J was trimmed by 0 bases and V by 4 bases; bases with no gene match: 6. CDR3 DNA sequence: TGTGCCAGCAGTTTTGCTAGCGGGAGAGTCTCCTACGAGCAGTACTTC. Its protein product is CASSFASGRVSYEQYF.

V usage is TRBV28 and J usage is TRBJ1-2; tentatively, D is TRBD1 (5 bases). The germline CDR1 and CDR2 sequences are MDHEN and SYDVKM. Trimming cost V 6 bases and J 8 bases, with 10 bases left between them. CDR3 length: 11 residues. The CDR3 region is CASRSGGGYTF. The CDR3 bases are TGTGCCAGCAGGTCCGGGGGAGGCTACACCTTC.

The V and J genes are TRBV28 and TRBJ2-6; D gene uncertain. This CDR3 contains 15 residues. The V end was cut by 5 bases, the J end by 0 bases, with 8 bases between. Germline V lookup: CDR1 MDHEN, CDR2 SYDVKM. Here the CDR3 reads CASSPVHSGANVLTF. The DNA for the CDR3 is TGTGCCAGCAGTCCGGTCCACTCTGGGGCCAACGTCCTGACTTTC.

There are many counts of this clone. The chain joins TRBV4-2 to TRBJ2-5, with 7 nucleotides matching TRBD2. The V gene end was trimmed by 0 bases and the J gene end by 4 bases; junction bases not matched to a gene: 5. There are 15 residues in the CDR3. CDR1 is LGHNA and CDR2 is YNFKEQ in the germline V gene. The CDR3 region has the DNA TGTGCCAGCAGCCAAGATCTGGGGGGGGGAGAGACCCAGTACTTC. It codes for CASSQDLGGGETQYF.